This T cell receptor beta chain comes out of a study of blood T cell repertoires in COVID-19. On the study more broadly: Samples taken during acute and convalescent COVID-19 were collected in the United States, Italy and Spain. From T cells, B-cell-depleted T cells, or PBMCs came the material, which was cDNA or gDNA.

The authors' processing: Amplification with reference gene primers provided the estimates of nucleated cell counts. Repertoires were generated with immunoSEQ multiplex PCR, while TCRdb's copy carries only in-frame clones and drops some. The V and J calls and clone size were taken over from that table, and D and trimming were inferred from the DNA. The repertoire holds about 270,000 clones, with roughly nine tenths as singletons. Germline values: CDR1 KGHSH, CDR2 LQKENI. Trimming took 1 base from V and 0 from J, leaving 16 bases between them. The CDR3 contains 18 residues. The clonotype originates from a man in his forties with active or convalescent COVID-19. V usage is TRBV18 and J usage is TRBJ1-5; D is unresolved. Sequenced sample: peripheral blood. CDR3 in amino acids: CASSPLMIGSYSNQPQHF. In DNA, the CDR3 is TGTGCCAGCTCACCACTCATGATTGGGAGCTATAGCAATCAGCCCCAGCATTTT.